A single sample is the source of the 20 T cell receptor beta chains below, sequenced in a study of blood T cell repertoires in COVID-19. Clones were read by immunoSEQ multiplex PCR, and TCRdb kept only the in-frame ones, dropping some. This sample carries approximately 160,000 clones, about 92% of them seen once, and the ten largest clones take 15% to 20%. The sample consisted of peripheral blood. These receptor sequences come from a man in his sixties with active or convalescent COVID-19.

The J gene is TRBJ2-2, the V gene TRBV18; D call uncertain. Trimming took 1 base from V and 8 from J, leaving 5 bases between them. The germline V gene encodes CDR1 KGHSH and CDR2 LQKENI. The CDR3 is made up of 12 amino acids. The CDR3 protein is CASSPQTGELFF. In DNA, the CDR3 is TGTGCCAGCTCACCACAGACTGGGGAGCTGTTTTTT.

The CDR3 coding sequence is TGTGCCAGCAGCACCGACAGGGACGAGCAGTACTTC. It is translated as CASSTDRDEQYF. The chain uses TRBV21-1 and TRBJ2-7; TRBD1, the table's D call, was not compared with the DNA. TRBV21-1 is assigned pseudogene status. The CDR3 totals 12 residues.

The chain is built from TRBV5-1 and TRBJ2-7; 10 bases match TRBD1. The trim removed 3 bases at V and 4 bases at J, leaving 4 bases unmatched. Germline CDR1 SGHRS, CDR2 YFSETQ. The CDR3 extends over 14 amino acids. CDR3 nucleotides: TGCGCCAGCAGCTACCGGGACAGGGGTTACGAGCAGTACTTC. Translation: CASSYRDRGYEQYF.

This chain connects TRBV25-1 to TRBJ2-7; 7 bases fit TRBD2. J lost 2 bases, V lost 3 bases, and 1 base had no gene match. Germline CDR1 is MGHDK and CDR2 is SYGVNS. The CDR3 loop spans 13 amino acids. CDR3 nucleotide sequence: TGTGCCAGCAGTGACCGGGGGGCCTACGAGCAGTACTTC. The encoded protein is CASSDRGAYEQYF.

With regard to this clone: Other nucleotide sequences in the sample specify the same CDR3. This chain uses TRBV6-5 with TRBJ1-1; D may be TRBD1 (5 bases). V lost 0 bases, J lost 0 bases, and 8 bases lay in between. This CDR3 has 15 residues. Germline CDR1 is MNHEY and CDR2 is SVGAGI. In DNA, the CDR3 is TGTGCCAGCAGTTACTCGACAGTTATGAACACTGAAGCTTTCTTT. This encodes CASSYSTVMNTEAFF.

CDR3 sequence: CASSPRTVNTEAFF. The CDR3 DNA sequence: TGTGCCAGCAGCCCCCGGACAGTGAACACTGAAGCTTTCTTT. The chain is built from TRBV25-1 and TRBJ1-1; perhaps TRBD1 as D (6 bases). CDR1 is MGHDK, CDR2 SYGVNS, per germline. This CDR3 is 14 amino acids long. V lost 6 bases and J lost 0, with 11 bases in between.

J is TRBJ2-7 and V is TRBV5-1, with 10 nucleotides matching TRBD2. The CDR3 totals 14 residues. The V and J ends lost 4 bases and 5 bases, in that order; junction bases with no gene match: 6. CDR1 is SGHRS, CDR2 YFSETQ, per germline. This chain's CDR3 is CASSPVAGGDEQYF. CDR3 nucleotides: TGCGCCAGCAGCCCTGTAGCGGGAGGCGACGAGCAGTACTTC.

The rearrangement joins TRBV7-9 to TRBJ1-6, with D possibly being TRBD1 (5 bases). The CDR3 runs 19 residues. V was shortened by 1 base and J by 0 bases, with 16 bases between the two germline ends. The germline V gene encodes CDR1 SEHNR and CDR2 FQNEAQ (reference sequence). The CDR3 DNA sequence: TGTGCCAGCAGCTTAGACAACCCTGACAGATTCTCCTATAATTCACCCCTCCACTTT. It translates to CASSLDNPDRFSYNSPLHF.

The chain combines TRBV5-1 with TRBJ1-3; 7 bases match TRBD1. The length of the CDR3 is 15 residues. Germline V gene data show CDR1 as SGHRS and CDR2 as YFSETQ. The ends lost 0 bases at V and 4 bases at J; junction bases unmatched: 4. For the CDR3, the DNA is TGCGCCAGCAGCTTGGAGGCAGGGGGAGGAAACACCATATATTTT. Translation: CASSLEAGGGNTIYF. Variable domain in full (rest from reference TRBV5-1 and TRBJ1-3): KAGVTQTPRYLIKTRGQQVTLSCSPISGHRSVSWYQQTPGQGLQFLFEYFSETQRNKGNFPGRFSGRQFSNSRSEMNVSTLELGDSALYLCASSLEAGGGNTIYFGEGSWLTVV.

The CDR3 reads CASSLRQGATDTQYF. In DNA, the CDR3 is TGTGCCAGCAGCTTAAGACAGGGGGCCACAGATACGCAGTATTTT. V is TRBV7-9 and J is TRBJ2-3; 10 bases are shared with TRBD1. The CDR3 sequence is 15 residues long. V gave up 2 bases and J gave up 2 bases; unmatched junction bases: 1. The V gene's germline CDR1 is SEHNR and CDR2 FQNEAQ (reference sequence).

The V call is TRBV2, the J call TRBJ1-2, with D maybe TRBD1 (6 bases). The V gene's germline CDR1 is SNHLY and CDR2 FYNNEI. The CDR3 totals 13 residues. The V and J ends lost 5 bases and 4 bases respectively, with 11 bases between them. As DNA, the CDR3 is TGTGCCAGCAGTTCGGACAGTTTCTATGGCTACACCTTC. Translating it yields CASSSDSFYGYTF.

This chain links TRBV5-1 with TRBJ2-1; maybe TRBD2 (5 bases). In germline, CDR1 is SGHRS, CDR2 YFSETQ. V shed 0 bases and J shed 6 bases, with 10 bases lying between them. The CDR3 runs to 14 residues. The CDR3 DNA reads as TGCGCCAGCAGCTTGGGGGGAGCCAGCAATGAGCAGTTCTTC. Its protein is CASSLGGASNEQFF.

The table lists this clone with a few counts. The V call is TRBV15, the J call TRBJ2-7; the match to TRBD1 covers 7 bases. V lost 3 bases to trimming and J lost 4 bases; unmatched junction nucleotides: 9. The length of the CDR3 is 15 residues. CDR1 is LNHNV, CDR2 YYDKDF, per germline (reference sequence). CDR3 sequence: CATSSPGQREYEQYF. In DNA, the CDR3 is TGTGCCACCAGCAGTCCGGGACAGAGGGAATACGAGCAGTACTTC.

The V gene is TRBV6-6, the J gene TRBJ1-4; a possible D gene is TRBD1 (5 bases). Germline V gene lookup returns CDR1 MNHNY and CDR2 SVGAGI (reference sequence). Trimming removed 4 bases from V and 0 bases from J, with 6 bases in between. The CDR3 is made up of 14 amino acids. In DNA form, the CDR3 reads TGTGCCAGCAGTTGGGGGGCAACTAATGAAAAACTGTTTTTT. It specifies CASSWGATNEKLFF.

The V and J genes are TRBV5-1 and TRBJ2-5; no clear D gene. V gave up 0 bases and J gave up 5 bases, with 11 bases separating them. The CDR3 sequence is 14 residues long. Germline V gene sequence: CDR1 SGHRS, CDR2 YFSETQ. DNA of the CDR3: TGCGCCAGCAGCTTGGACCCCCTCGGGGAGACCCAGTACTTC. Amino acid sequence: CASSLDPLGETQYF.

The CDR3 sequence is CAWSGTDNEKLFF. For the CDR3, the DNA is TGTGCCTGGAGTGGGACAGATAATGAAAAACTGTTTTTT. V usage is TRBV30 and J usage is TRBJ1-4; a weak D match, TRBD1 (6 bases). Per the germline V gene, CDR1 is GTSNPN and CDR2 is SVGIG (reference sequence). CDR3 length equals 13 residues. Trimming shortened V by 1 base and J by 4 bases, and 7 bases separated the two germline ends.

The rearrangement joins TRBV5-6 to TRBJ1-1; D is perhaps TRBD1 (5 bases). CDR1 and CDR2 (germline): SGHDT, YYEEEE. The CDR3 consists of 13 residues. V gave up 4 bases and J gave up 2 bases, with 9 bases separating them. The CDR3 here is CASSLGTNTEAFF. DNA of the CDR3: TGTGCCAGCAGCCTTGGGACTAACACTGAAGCTTTCTTT.

The chain uses TRBV9 and TRBJ2-7, with 7 bases matching TRBD1. The ends lost 5 bases at V and 2 bases at J; junction bases unmatched: 10. The CDR3 is made up of 15 amino acids. Germline loops: CDR1 SGDLS, CDR2 YYNGEE. The DNA of the CDR3 is TGTGCCAGCAGTCGTTCGGACAGGTGGCCCTACGAGCAGTACTTC. As protein: CASSRSDRWPYEQYF.

V is TRBV19 and J is TRBJ1-1, with D uncertain. Trimming took off 3 bases at V and 0 bases at J, with 17 bases between the two ends. The CDR3 is 17 amino acids. CDR1 and CDR2 (germline): LNHDA, SQIVND (reference sequence). CDR3 sequence reads: CASSISALKLMNTEAFF. The CDR3 nucleotides are TGTGCCAGTAGTATTTCTGCACTTAAGCTCATGAACACTGAAGCTTTCTTT.

The gene calls are TRBV18 and TRBJ2-2; D may be TRBD1 (5 bases). Per germline, CDR1 KGHSH and CDR2 LQKENI. Trimming shortened V by 1 base and J by 0 bases, and 9 bases separated the two germline ends. This CDR3 spans 16 amino acids. In DNA form, the CDR3 reads TGTGCCAGCTCACCACAGGACATTACGAACACCGGGGAGCTGTTTTTT. It codes for CASSPQDITNTGELFF.